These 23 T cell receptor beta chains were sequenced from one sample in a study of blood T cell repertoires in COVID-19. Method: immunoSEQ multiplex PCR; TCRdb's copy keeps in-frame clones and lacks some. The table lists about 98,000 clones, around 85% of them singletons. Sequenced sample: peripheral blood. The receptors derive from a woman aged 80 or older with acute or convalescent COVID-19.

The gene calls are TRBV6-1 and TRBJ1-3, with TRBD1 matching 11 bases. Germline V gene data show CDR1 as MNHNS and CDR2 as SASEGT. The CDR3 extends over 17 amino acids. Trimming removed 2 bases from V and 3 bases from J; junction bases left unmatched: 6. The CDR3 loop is CASSERGGQGDGNTIYF. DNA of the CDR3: TGTGCCAGCAGTGAAAGAGGGGGACAGGGGGATGGAAACACCATATATTTT.

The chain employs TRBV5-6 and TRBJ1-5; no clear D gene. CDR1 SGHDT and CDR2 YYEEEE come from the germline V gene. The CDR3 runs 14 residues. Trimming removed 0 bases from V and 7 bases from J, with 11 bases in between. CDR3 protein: CASSLARGTQPQHF. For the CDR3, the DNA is TGTGCCAGCAGCTTGGCCCGGGGAACCCAGCCCCAGCATTTT.

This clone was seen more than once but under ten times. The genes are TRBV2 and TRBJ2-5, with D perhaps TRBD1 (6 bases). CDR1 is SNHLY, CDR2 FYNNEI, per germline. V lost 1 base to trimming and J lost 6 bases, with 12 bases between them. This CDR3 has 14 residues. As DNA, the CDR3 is TGTGCCAGCAGTGAAGGGGCAGGGGAAAAGACCCAGTACTTC. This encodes CASSEGAGEKTQYF.

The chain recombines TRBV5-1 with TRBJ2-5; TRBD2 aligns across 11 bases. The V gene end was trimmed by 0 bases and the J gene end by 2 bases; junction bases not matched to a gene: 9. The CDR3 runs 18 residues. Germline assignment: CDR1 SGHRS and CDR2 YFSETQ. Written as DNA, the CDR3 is TGCGCCAGCAGCTTGGCCAAGACTAGCGGGGTCAATCAAGAGACCCAGTACTTC. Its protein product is CASSLAKTSGVNQETQYF.

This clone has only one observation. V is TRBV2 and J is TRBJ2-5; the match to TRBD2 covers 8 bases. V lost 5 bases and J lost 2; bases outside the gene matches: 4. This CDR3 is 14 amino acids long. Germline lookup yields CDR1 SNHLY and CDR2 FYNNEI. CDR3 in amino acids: CASSNGGVQETQYF. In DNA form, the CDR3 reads TGTGCCAGCAGTAACGGGGGGGTACAAGAGACCCAGTACTTC.

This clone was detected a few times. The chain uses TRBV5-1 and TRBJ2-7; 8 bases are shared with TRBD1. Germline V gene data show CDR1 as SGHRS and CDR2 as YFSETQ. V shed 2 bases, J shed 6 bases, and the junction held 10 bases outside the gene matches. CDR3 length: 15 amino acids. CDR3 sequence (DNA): TGCGCCAGCAGCTTTACCGGTCAGGGGGCTAGCGAGCAGTACTTC. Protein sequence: CASSFTGQGASEQYF.

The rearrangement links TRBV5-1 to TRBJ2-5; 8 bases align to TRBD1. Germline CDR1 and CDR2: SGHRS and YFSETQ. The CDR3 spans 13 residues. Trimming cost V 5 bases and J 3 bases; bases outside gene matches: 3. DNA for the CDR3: TGCGCCAGCAGACCGGGACAGGAAGAGACCCAGTACTTC. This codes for CASRPGQEETQYF.

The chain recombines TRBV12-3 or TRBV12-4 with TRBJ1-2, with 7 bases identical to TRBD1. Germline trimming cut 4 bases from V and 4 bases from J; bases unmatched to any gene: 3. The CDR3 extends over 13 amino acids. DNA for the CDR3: TGTGCCAGCAGTTCGACAGGGTTCTATGGCTACACCTTC. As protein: CASSSTGFYGYTF.

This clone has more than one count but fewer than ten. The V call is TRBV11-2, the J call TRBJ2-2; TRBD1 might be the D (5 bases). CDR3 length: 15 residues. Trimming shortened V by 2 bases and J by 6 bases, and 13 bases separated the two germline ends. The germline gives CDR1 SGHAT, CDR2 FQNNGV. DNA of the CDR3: TGTGCCAGCAGCTTACGCGCAGGGTACGCCGGGGAGCTGTTTTTT. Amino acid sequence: CASSLRAGYAGELFF.

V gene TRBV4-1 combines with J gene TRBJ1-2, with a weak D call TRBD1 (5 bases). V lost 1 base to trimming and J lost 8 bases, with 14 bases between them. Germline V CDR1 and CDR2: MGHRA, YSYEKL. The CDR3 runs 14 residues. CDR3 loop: CASSQAGRGRGYTF. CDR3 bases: TGCGCCAGCAGCCAAGCCGGGAGGGGTCGGGGCTACACCTTC.

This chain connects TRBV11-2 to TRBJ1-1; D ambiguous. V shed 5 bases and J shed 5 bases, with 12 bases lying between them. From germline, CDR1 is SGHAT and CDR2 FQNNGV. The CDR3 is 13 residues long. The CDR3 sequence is CASSPGRKTEAFF. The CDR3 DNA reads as TGTGCCAGCAGCCCGGGGAGAAAAACTGAAGCTTTCTTT.

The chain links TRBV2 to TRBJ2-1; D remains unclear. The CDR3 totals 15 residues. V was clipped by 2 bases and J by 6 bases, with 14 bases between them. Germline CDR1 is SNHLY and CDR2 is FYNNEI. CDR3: CASSESYSAANEQFF. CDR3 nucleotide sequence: TGTGCCAGCAGTGAAAGTTATTCGGCGGCCAATGAGCAGTTCTTC.

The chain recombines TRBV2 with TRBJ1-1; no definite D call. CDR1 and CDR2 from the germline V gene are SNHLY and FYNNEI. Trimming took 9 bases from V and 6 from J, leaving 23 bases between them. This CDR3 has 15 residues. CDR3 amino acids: CASLTSSSRGSEAFF. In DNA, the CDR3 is TGTGCCAGTTTAACATCGAGCTCTCGGGGATCTGAAGCTTTCTTT.

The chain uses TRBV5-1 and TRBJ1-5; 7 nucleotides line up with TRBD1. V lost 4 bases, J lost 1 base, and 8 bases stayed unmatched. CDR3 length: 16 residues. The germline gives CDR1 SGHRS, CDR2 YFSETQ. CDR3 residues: CASSVNRGQSNQPQHF. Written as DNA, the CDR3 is TGCGCCAGCAGCGTCAACAGGGGACAGAGCAATCAGCCCCAGCATTTT.

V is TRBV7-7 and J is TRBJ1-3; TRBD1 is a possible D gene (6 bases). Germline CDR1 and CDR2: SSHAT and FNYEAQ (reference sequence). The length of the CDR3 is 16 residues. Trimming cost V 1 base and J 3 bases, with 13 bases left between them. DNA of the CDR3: TGTGCCAGCAGCTTAGAGGGGGGGGACGTTGGAAACACCATATATTTT. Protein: CASSLEGGDVGNTIYF.

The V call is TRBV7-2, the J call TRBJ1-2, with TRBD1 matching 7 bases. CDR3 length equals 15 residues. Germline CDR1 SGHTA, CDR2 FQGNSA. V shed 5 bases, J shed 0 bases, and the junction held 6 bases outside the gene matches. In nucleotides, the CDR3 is TGTGCCAGCAGCCCGGACAGGAGAGCTAACTATGGCTACACCTTC. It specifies CASSPDRRANYGYTF.

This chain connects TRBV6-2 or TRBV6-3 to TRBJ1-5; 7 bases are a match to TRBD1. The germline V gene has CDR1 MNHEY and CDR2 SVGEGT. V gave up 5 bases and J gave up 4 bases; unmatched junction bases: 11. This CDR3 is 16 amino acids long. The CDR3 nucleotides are TGTGCCAGCAGTAGTCCGACAGGGTTCGGTAATCAGCCCCAGCATTTT. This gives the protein CASSSPTGFGNQPQHF.

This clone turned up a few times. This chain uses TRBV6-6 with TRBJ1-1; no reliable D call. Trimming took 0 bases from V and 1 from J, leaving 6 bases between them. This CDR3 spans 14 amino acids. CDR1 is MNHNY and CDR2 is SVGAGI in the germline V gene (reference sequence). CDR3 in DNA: TGTGCCAGCAGTTACTCCCCCAGGAACACTGAAGCTTTCTTT. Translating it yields CASSYSPRNTEAFF.

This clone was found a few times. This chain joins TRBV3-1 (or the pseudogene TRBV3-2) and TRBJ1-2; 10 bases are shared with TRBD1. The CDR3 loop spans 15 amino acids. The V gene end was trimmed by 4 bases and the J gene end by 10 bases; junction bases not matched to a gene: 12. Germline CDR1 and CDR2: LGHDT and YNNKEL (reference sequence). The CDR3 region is CASSPWDRGESDYTF. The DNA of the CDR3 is TGTGCCAGCAGCCCCTGGGACAGGGGTGAGAGTGACTACACCTTC.

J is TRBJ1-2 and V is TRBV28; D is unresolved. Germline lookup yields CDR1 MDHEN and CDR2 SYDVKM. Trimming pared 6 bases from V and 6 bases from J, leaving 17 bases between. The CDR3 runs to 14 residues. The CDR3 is CASRIPTEPNGYTF. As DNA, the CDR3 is TGTGCCAGCAGGATCCCGACTGAGCCCAATGGCTACACCTTC.

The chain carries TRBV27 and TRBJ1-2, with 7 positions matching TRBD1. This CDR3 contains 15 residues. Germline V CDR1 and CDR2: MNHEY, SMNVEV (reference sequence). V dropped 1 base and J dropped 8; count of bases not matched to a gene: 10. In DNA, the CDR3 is TGTGCCAGCAGTTTATGGGCAGGGGGGTCAGAGGGCTACACCTTC. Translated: CASSLWAGGSEGYTF.

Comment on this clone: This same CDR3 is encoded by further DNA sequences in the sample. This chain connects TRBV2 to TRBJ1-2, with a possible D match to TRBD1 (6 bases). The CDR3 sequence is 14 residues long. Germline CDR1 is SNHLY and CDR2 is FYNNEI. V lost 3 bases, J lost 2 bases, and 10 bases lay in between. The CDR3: CASSEAGVNYGYTF. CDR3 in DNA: TGTGCCAGCAGTGAGGCAGGGGTGAACTATGGCTACACCTTC.

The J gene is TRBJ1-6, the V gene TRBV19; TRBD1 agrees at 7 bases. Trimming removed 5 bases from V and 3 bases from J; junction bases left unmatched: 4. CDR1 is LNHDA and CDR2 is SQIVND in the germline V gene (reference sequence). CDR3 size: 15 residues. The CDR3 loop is CASSLSGGYNSPLHF. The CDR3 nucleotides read TGTGCCAGTAGTCTCTCAGGGGGCTATAATTCACCCCTCCACTTT.